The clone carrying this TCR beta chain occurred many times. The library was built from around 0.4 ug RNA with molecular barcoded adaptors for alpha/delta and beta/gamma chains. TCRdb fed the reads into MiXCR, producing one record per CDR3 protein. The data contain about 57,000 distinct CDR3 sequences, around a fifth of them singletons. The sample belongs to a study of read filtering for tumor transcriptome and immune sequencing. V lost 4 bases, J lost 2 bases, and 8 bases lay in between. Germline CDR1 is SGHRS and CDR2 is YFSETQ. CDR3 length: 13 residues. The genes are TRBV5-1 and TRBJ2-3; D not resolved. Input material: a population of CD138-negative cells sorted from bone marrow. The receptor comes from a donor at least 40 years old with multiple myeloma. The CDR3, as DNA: TGCGCCAGCAGCAGAAACCCCACAGATACGCAGTATTTT. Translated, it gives CASSRNPTDTQYF. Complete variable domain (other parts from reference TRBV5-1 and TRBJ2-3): KAGVTQTPRYLIKTRGQQVTLSCSPISGHRSVSWYQQTPGQGLQFLFEYFSETQRNKGNFPGRFSGRQFSNSRSEMNVSTLELGDSALYLCASSRNPTDTQYFGPGTRLTVL.